These 5 T cell receptor beta chains came from one sample sequenced in a study of blood T cell repertoires in COVID-19. Repertoires were generated with immunoSEQ multiplex PCR, while TCRdb's copy carries only in-frame clones and drops some. The data show 470,000 or so clones, 80% to 90% seen once. Sequencing was carried out using peripheral blood. The source is a human donor in a cohort sampled during active COVID-19.

V and J are TRBV6-2 or TRBV6-3 and TRBJ2-1, with 7 bases fitting TRBD2. Germline values: CDR1 MNHEY, CDR2 SVGEGT. Unmatched junction bases numbered 5, after V lost 2 bases and J lost 4 bases. CDR3 length: 15 amino acids. The CDR3 loop is CASSYGRDGYNEQFF. The CDR3 bases are TGTGCCAGCAGTTACGGGAGGGATGGGTACAATGAGCAGTTCTTC.

This clone was detected once. The gene calls are TRBV5-1 and TRBJ2-7; TRBD1 matches 7 bases. With 4 bases clipped from V and 6 bases from J, the junction kept 7 bases outside the gene matches. The CDR3 is made up of 13 amino acids. CDR1 is SGHRS, CDR2 YFSETQ, per germline. The CDR3 sequence: CASSVSRGSEQYF. The CDR3, as DNA: TGCGCCAGCAGCGTGTCCAGGGGGAGCGAGCAGTACTTC.

V and J are TRBV7-3 and TRBJ1-2; D might be TRBD1 (5 bases). V was trimmed by 0 bases and J by 7 bases, leaving 21 bases between them. The CDR3 length is 17 residues. The germline V gene encodes CDR1 SGHTA and CDR2 FQGTGA. This chain's CDR3 is CASSLTGGAQRTAGYTF. In DNA, the CDR3 is TGTGCCAGCAGCTTAACGGGAGGGGCCCAAAGGACTGCTGGCTACACCTTC.

The genes are TRBV5-1 and TRBJ1-4; a possible D gene is TRBD1 (6 bases). The germline gives CDR1 SGHRS, CDR2 YFSETQ. The CDR3 is 14 residues long. V was cut by 2 bases and J by 5 bases, with 10 bases left in between. CDR3 sequence (DNA): TGCGCCAGCAGCTTTCAACAGGGAAATGAAAAACTGTTTTTT. This codes for CASSFQQGNEKLFF.

The rearrangement uses TRBV6-1 and TRBJ2-7, with D possibly TRBD2 on 6 matching bases. The CDR3 is made up of 15 amino acids. With 1 base removed from V and 2 bases from J, the gap between germline ends came to 12 bases. CDR1 is MNHNS and CDR2 is SASEGT in the germline V gene. In nucleotides, the CDR3 is TGTGCCAGCAGTGAAGAGGCGGGGCTGACCTACGAGCAGTACTTC. Translated: CASSEEAGLTYEQYF.